This entry concerns a single T cell receptor (beta chain). The source of the sample is a study of blood T cells in healthy people across ages. Trimming shortened V by 8 bases and J by 5 bases, and 15 bases separated the two germline ends. This CDR3 has 13 residues. In germline, CDR1 is SGHDN, CDR2 FVKESK. Each sample provided at least 6 micrograms of extracted total RNA. A second PCR of 7 to 11 cycles used a sample-barcoded 5' primer and a J-beta primer mix. TCRdb itself ran the 5' RACE reads through MiXCR, one entry per CDR3 protein. In the table there are some 800,000 distinct CDR3 sequences, roughly 25% of which are singletons. This sample also belongs to another study, concerning T cells of mothers and their children. That investigation notes: Several million TCR beta reads per child versus over 9 million per mother. Related mother and child pairs showed slightly greater overlap (not significant) than unrelated pairs did.

The sequenced sample consisted of blood. The sequence was collected from a boy between 5 and 17 years old in good health. The chain uses TRBV14 and TRBJ2-5; D gene uncertain. This CDR3 is CASGDRLQETQYF. The CDR3 DNA is TGTGCCAGCGGAGATAGGCTTCAGGAGACCCAGTACTTC.